This TCR beta chain was sequenced for a study of long-term antiretroviral therapy in people with HIV. The CDR3 spans 14 residues. V lost 4 bases to trimming and J lost 4 bases; unmatched junction nucleotides: 6. Germline CDR1 is SEHNR and CDR2 is FQNEAQ (reference sequence). This clone was found a few times. Running of the v3.0 immunoSEQ assay took place at survey level. Sequencing set out to capture roughly 40,000-55,000 T-cell genomes per sample. Method: immunoSEQ multiplex PCR; TCRdb's copy keeps in-frame clones and lacks some. In the table there are approximately 39,000 clones, around 75% of which are singletons.

The sample in question was unsorted PBMCs, obtained 1.5 years after starting antiretroviral therapy. The chain employs TRBV7-9 and TRBJ1-2; TRBD1 agrees at 7 bases. The TCR comes from a man in his late teens or twenties with HIV. The CDR3 protein is CASSSPGQSYGYTF. In DNA form, the CDR3 reads TGTGCCAGCAGCTCCCCGGGACAGTCCTATGGCTACACCTTC.